These T cell receptor beta chains were read from a single sample in a study of CD8 T cells in Susac syndrome. TCRdb used MiXCR to reprocess the immunoSEQ multiplex PCR reads, holding one entry per CDR3 protein. The sample yields 200,000 to 250,000 distinct CDR3 sequences, 80% to 95% seen once. Sequenced material: CD8+ T cells from PBMCs. All receptors derive from a human donor with multiple sclerosis. Both conserved end residues are part of each CDR3. A D gene is named only where the DNA matches it firmly. Not every row has a clone size; where given, it reads once, few, many or a size class.

j_call d_call v_call clone_size cdr3_nt cdr3_aa
TRBJ2-7 . TRBV7-2 . TGTGCCAGCAGCCTCCGTCCCTCTATGGGCGGGGCGGGTGAGCAGTACTTC CASSLRPSMGGAGEQYF
TRBJ1-1 . TRBV27 . TGTGCCAGTACCCTACCCCGGGCCCTTTGGGTGAACACTGAAGCTTTCTTT CASTLPRALWVNTEAFF
TRBJ2-3 . TRBV9 . TGTGCCAGCAGCGCTGAAGGCACAGATACGCAGTATTTT CASSAEGTDTQYF
TRBJ1-2 . TRBV20-1 . TGCAGTGCTAGAGATCAGTGGTTGCACTATGGCTACACCTTC CSARDQWLHYGYTF
TRBJ2-3 . TRBV9 . TGTGCCAGCAGCCCACCCACTCCCAAAACTACGCAGTATTTT CASSPPTPKTTQYF
TRBJ2-3 . TRBV6-2/TRBV6-3 . TGTGCCAGCAGTTACCCACCGGCGGGGCGGAACACAGATACGCAGTATTTT CASSYPPAGRNTDTQYF
TRBJ2-1 TRBD2 TRBV6-4 . TGTGCCAGCAGTGAGACTAGCGGGGGACCCAATGAGCAGTTCTTC CASSETSGGPNEQFF
TRBJ2-1 TRBD2 TRBV7-3 . TGTGCCAACAGCCCAAGCGCTTATAGCGGGGGGGCCAGGAATGAGCAGTTCTTC CANSPSAYSGGARNEQFF
TRBJ1-5 . TRBV6-1 . TGTGCCAGCAACCCAAATTATAGCAATCAGCCCCAGCATTTT CASNPNYSNQPQHF
TRBJ2-5 . TRBV3-1 . TGTGCCAGCAGCCAAGAGAGGAAGACCCAGTACTTC CASSQERKTQYF
TRBJ2-7 TRBD2 TRBV4-2 . TGTGCCAGCAGCTCTCACCTCTTAGCGGGAGGGAGTTTGTACGAGCAGTACTTC CASSSHLLAGGSLYEQYF
TRBJ1-6 TRBD1 TRBV9 . TGTGCCAGCAGCCCAGGGGGTGAACATTCACCCCTCCACTTT CASSPGGEHSPLHF
TRBJ2-7 TRBD1 TRBV2 . TGTGCCACAGGGGACAGAGACTACGAGCAGTACTTC CATGDRDYEQYF
TRBJ1-2 . TRBV12-3/TRBV12-4 . TGTGCCAGCAGTTTTAACCAGGGCTTCTACACCTTC CASSFNQGFYTF
TRBJ2-4 TRBD1 TRBV29-1 . TGCAGCGTGGAAGGACAGGCGAAAAACATTCAGTACTTC CSVEGQAKNIQYF
TRBJ2-7 TRBD2 TRBV12-3/TRBV12-4 few TGTGCCTCATCCGCCGGGGGGGCCTACGAGCAGTACTTC CASSAGGAYEQYF
TRBJ2-7 TRBD1 TRBV2 . TGTGCCAGCAGACAGGGGGCCGGGGAGCAGTACTTC CASRQGAGEQYF
TRBJ2-3 TRBD1 TRBV27 . TGTGCCAGCAGTCCAACCGGGACAGATGTGCAGTATTTT CASSPTGTDVQYF
TRBJ1-2 . TRBV12-3/TRBV12-4 . TGTGCCAGCAGTTTAGGGACCGCTAACTATGGCTACACCTTC CASSLGTANYGYTF
TRBJ2-3 . TRBV25-1 . TGTGCCAGCAGTCGGGGGGCAGATCAGTATTTT CASSRGADQYF
TRBJ2-1 TRBD1 TRBV4-1 . TGCGCCAGCAGCCAACGGGACAGGGGTCGGGATGAGCAGTTCTTC CASSQRDRGRDEQFF